This T cell receptor beta chain was captured in a study of T cells in Graves' hyperthyroidism and ophthalmopathy. As for this clonotype: A read error may explain this, as a much larger clone is one base away.

Pregnant or lactating patients were excluded, as were those with uncontrolled infection or other autoimmune disease. There were TCR beta CDR3 regions amplified from RNA transcripts. First-round RT-PCR of the TCR CDR3 relied on the HTBI primer set. In TCRdb, the multiplex PCR reads were re-called with MiXCR into one record per CDR3 protein. The data contain a few hundred thousand distinct CDR3 sequences, 35% to 55% of them seen just once; the ten biggest clones take up approximately 8.4%. The TCR sequence derives from a woman aged 18-30 years with Graves' hyperthyroidism. The sample was peripheral blood or thyroid tissue (not recorded which).

CDR3 amino acids: CASGLGAGVPRGGEAFF. As DNA, the CDR3 is TGCGCCAGCGGCTTGGGGGCAGGGGTCCCCCGAGGTGGTGAAGCTTTCTTT. This rearrangement joins TRBV5-1 to TRBJ1-1; perhaps TRBD1 as D (6 bases). CDR3 length: 17 residues. Germline CDR1 reads SGHRS; CDR2 reads YFSETQ.